The 9 T cell receptor beta chains below come from one sample, sequenced in a study of cytotoxic CD8 clonotypes in ibrutinib-treated CLL. Produced via immunoSEQ multiplex PCR; TCRdb's table is partial and in-frame only. Of approximately 70,000 clones in the sample, around 82% are singletons; the top ten hold 7.5% to 9.5%. Sequencing was performed on PBMCs, taken at disease progression, from a patient treated with ibrutinib. The receptor set was obtained from a human donor with chronic lymphocytic leukemia.

The chain is built from TRBV6-5 and TRBJ2-1, with 8 bases matching TRBD2. The J segment lost 7 bases and the V segment lost 2 bases, leaving 7 bases of the junction unmatched. Looked up from germline, CDR1 is MNHEY and CDR2 is SVGAGI. This CDR3 region has 15 residues. CDR3 sequence (DNA): TGTGCCAGCAGTTACCGGGGGGGCAGATTAAATGAGCAGTTCTTC. It is translated as CASSYRGGRLNEQFF.

The chain uses TRBV11-2 and TRBJ2-7; D is uncertain. V lost 1 base and J lost 6, with 10 bases in between. Per the germline V gene, CDR1 is SGHAT and CDR2 is FQNNGV. This CDR3 contains 13 residues. The CDR3 coding sequence is TGTGCCAGCAGCTTAGCCCTCCCACCCGAGCAGTACTTC. Protein sequence: CASSLALPPEQYF.

The chain combines TRBV11-3 with TRBJ2-5, with 7 bases that match TRBD2. V shed 5 bases and J 3 bases; nucleotides not matched to a gene: 3. The CDR3 is 13 residues long. Germline loops: CDR1 SGHNT, CDR2 YENEEA. CDR3 protein: CASSPGGKETQYF. The CDR3 bases are TGTGCCAGCAGCCCCGGGGGGAAAGAGACCCAGTACTTC.

The rearrangement links TRBV12-5 to TRBJ2-3; D ambiguous. Per germline, CDR1 LGHNT and CDR2 FRNRAP. The ends were cut back, 5 bases at V and 2 bases at J, with 5 bases in the middle. The CDR3 length is 12 residues. CDR3 loop: CASGPATDTQYF. The CDR3 DNA sequence: TGTGCTAGTGGTCCCGCCACAGATACGCAGTATTTT.

This chain joins TRBV15 and TRBJ2-2; no reliable D call. Germline-derived CDR1 and CDR2 are LNHNV and YYDKDF (reference sequence). V was trimmed by 1 base and J by 4 bases, leaving 4 bases between them. There are 13 residues in the CDR3. The CDR3 protein is CATSRGGTGELFF. CDR3 nucleotide sequence: TGTGCCACCAGCAGAGGGGGCACCGGGGAGCTGTTTTTT.

The V and J genes are TRBV2 and TRBJ1-3; possibly TRBD1 for D (5 bases). The CDR3 is 14 amino acids. Germline values: CDR1 SNHLY, CDR2 FYNNEI. Trimming took 10 bases from V and 0 from J, leaving 13 bases between them. CDR3 residues: CATLDTDSGNTIYF. The CDR3 DNA is TGTGCCACCCTGGACACAGACTCTGGAAACACCATATATTTT.

The CDR3 protein is CASSQALAAYEQYF. The CDR3 bases are TGCGCCAGCAGCCAAGCACTAGCGGCATACGAGCAGTACTTC. The chain employs TRBV4-1 and TRBJ2-7, with TRBD2 identical over 8 bases. The germline V gene has CDR1 MGHRA and CDR2 YSYEKL. CDR3 length: 14 amino acids. Trimming took 1 base from V and 4 from J; bases not matched to a gene: 3.

This clone was seen only a few times. The chain combines TRBV11-3 with TRBJ1-1, with D tentatively TRBD1 (6 bases). The CDR3 sequence is 13 residues long. Germline V gene sequence: CDR1 SGHNT, CDR2 YENEEA. The ends were cut back, 5 bases at V and 3 bases at J, with 10 bases in the middle. The CDR3 region is CASSINRDTEAFF. The CDR3 region has the DNA TGTGCCAGCAGCATTAACAGGGACACTGAAGCTTTCTTT. The variable domain in full, with the rest retrieved from reference TRBV11-3 and TRBJ1-1, is EAGVVQSPRYKIIEKKQPVAFWCNPISGHNTLYWYLQNLGQGPELLIRYENEEAVDDSQLPKDRFSAERLKGVDSTLKIQPAELGDSAVYLCASSINRDTEAFFGQGTRLTVV.

This clone is a singleton in its sample. The V call is TRBV4-1, the J call TRBJ1-5, with no clear D. The CDR3 consists of 16 residues. V lost 2 bases to trimming and J lost 10 bases, with 21 bases between them. The V gene's germline CDR1 is MGHRA and CDR2 YSYEKL. The CDR3 sequence is CASSQLDGPAGGPQHF. The CDR3 DNA follows: TGCGCCAGCAGCCAACTCGACGGTCCGGCAGGAGGTCCCCAGCATTTT.